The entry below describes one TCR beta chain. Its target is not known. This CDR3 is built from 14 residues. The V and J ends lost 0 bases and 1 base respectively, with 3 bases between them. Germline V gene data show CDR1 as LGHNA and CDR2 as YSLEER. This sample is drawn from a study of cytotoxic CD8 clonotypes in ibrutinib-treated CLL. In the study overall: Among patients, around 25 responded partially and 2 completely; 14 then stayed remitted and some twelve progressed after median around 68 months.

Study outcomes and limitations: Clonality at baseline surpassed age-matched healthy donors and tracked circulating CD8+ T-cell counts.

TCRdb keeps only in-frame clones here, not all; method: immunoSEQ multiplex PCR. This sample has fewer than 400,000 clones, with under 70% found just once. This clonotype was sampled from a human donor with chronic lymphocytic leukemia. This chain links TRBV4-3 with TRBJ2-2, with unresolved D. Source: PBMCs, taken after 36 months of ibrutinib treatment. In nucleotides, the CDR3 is TGCGCCAGCAGCCAAGATTGGAACACCGGGGAGCTGTTTTTT. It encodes CASSQDWNTGELFF.